This T cell receptor beta chain was obtained from a study of T cells in Graves' hyperthyroidism and ophthalmopathy. This clonotype was counted once. From RNA transcripts, TCR beta CDR3 regions were amplified. HTBI primers were employed in a first-round RT-PCR of the TCR CDR3. MiXCR was run by TCRdb on the multiplex PCR reads, yielding one entry per CDR3 protein. The data show fewer than 400,000 distinct CDR3 sequences, about 25% seen once. The V end lost 1 base, the J end lost 4 bases, and 5 bases lay between the germline ends. CDR1 and CDR2 (germline): SQVTM, ANQGSEA. This CDR3 has 13 amino acids. The clonotype was recovered from a man aged 45 to 65 with Graves' hyperthyroidism. The rearrangement uses TRBV29-1 and TRBJ2-6; D is unclear. Sequenced material: blood. CDR3 bases: TGCAGCGTTGAAGGGGAAGGGGCCAACGTCCTGACTTTC. Its protein product is CSVEGEGANVLTF.